This T cell receptor beta chain was sequenced in a study of blood T cell repertoires in COVID-19. Across the whole study: Both acute and convalescent COVID-19 samples were obtained from the United States, Italy and Spain. From T cells, B-cell-depleted T cells, or PBMCs came the material, which was cDNA or gDNA.

The assay was immunoSEQ multiplex PCR, and TCRdb's table has in-frame clones only and misses some. Of about 9,000 clones in the sample, 80% to 90% are singletons; the top ten hold 7% to 10%. J was trimmed by 2 bases and V by 5 bases; bases with no gene match: 11. The CDR3 runs to 19 residues. CDR1 is SNHLY and CDR2 is FYNNEI in the germline V gene. The chain couples TRBV2 to TRBJ2-3; TRBD2 matches at 15 bases. Sequences were obtained from peripheral blood. This sequence was found in a human donor in a cohort sampled during active COVID-19. The CDR3, as DNA: TGTGCCAGCAGTTTCAAGGGACTAGCGGGAGGTTTTATCACAGATACGCAGTATTTT. Protein: CASSFKGLAGGFITDTQYF.